These T cell receptor beta chains were read from a single sample in a study of blood T cell repertoires in COVID-19. Data came from immunoSEQ multiplex PCR; TCRdb stores just in-frame clones and leaves some out. The sample shows about 160,000 clones, about 85% of them seen only once. Sequencing used peripheral blood. These receptors originate from a woman between 45 and 60 years old with COVID-19, enrolled during active disease. Each CDR3 is given with its conserved first and last residue. A D gene is named only where the DNA matches it firmly. Clone sizes are given selectively: once, few, many, or a class where the clone is expanded.

. TRBJ1-1 TRBV6-2/TRBV6-3 . TGTGCCAGCAGTGCGGGGAACACTGAAGCTTTCTTT CASSAGNTEAFF
. TRBJ1-3 TRBV27 . TGTGCCAGCAGTTCGTCTGCTGGAAACACCATATATTTT CASSSSAGNTIYF
. TRBJ2-1 TRBV6-6 . TGTGCCAGCAAGAGAAGTCAGGGGAAGGGCGATGAGCAGTTCTTC CASKRSQGKGDEQFF
. TRBJ2-6 TRBV28 . TGTGCCAGCAGTTTTCTATCTGGGGCCAACGTCCTGACTTTC CASSFLSGANVLTF
. TRBJ2-1 TRBV5-4 few TGTGCCAGCAGCTTAGGGGTGAGCGGGTCAAACAATGAGCAGTTCTTC CASSLGVSGSNNEQFF
. TRBJ1-1 TRBV19 once TGTGCCAGTAGTATTGGGGCCAGCCTGAACACTGAAGCTTTCTTT CASSIGASLNTEAFF
TRBD1 TRBJ1-1 TRBV6-1 . TGTGCCAGCAGTGACCCTCCCTATGACAGGGTGAACACTGAAGCTTTCTTT CASSDPPYDRVNTEAFF
. TRBJ1-6 TRBV21-1 few TGTGCCAGCAGCAAATCCGGAGGGCATTCACCCCTCCACTTT CASSKSGGHSPLHF
TRBD2 TRBJ2-1 TRBV27 . TGTGCCAGCAGTTTAGCGGGGGGCACATACAATGAGCAGTTCTTC CASSLAGGTYNEQFF
TRBD1 TRBJ1-1 TRBV9 . TGTGCCAGCAGCCAGGACAGGGGAGTCACTGAAGCTTTCTTT CASSQDRGVTEAFF
. TRBJ2-5 TRBV2 . TGTGCCAGCAGTGACGCCAGATACCAAGAGACCCAGTACTTC CASSDARYQETQYF
. TRBJ2-3 TRBV28 . TGTGCCAGCAGTCAAGGACCCGACCCGCGGGGTACGCAGTATTTT CASSQGPDPRGTQYF
TRBD1 TRBJ2-1 TRBV6-1 . TGTGCCAGCAGTGAAGTAGTGACAGGGCGGTCCTACAATGAGCAGTTCTTC CASSEVVTGRSYNEQFF
. TRBJ2-2 TRBV18 . TGTGCCAGCTCACCTAACTTTAACACCGGGGAGCTGTTTTTT CASSPNFNTGELFF
. TRBJ1-6 TRBV5-1 . TGCGCCAGCAGCGAGGGACAAAATAATTCACCCCTCCACTTT CASSEGQNNSPLHF
. TRBJ1-2 TRBV7-2 once TGTGCCAGCAGCTTAGGGTGGATCAGGCAGGCCAACCTCTACTATGGCTACACCTTC CASSLGWIRQANLYYGYTF
. TRBJ2-3 TRBV28 . TGTGCCAGCACACGACAGAGCACAGATACGCAGTATTTT CASTRQSTDTQYF
. TRBJ1-2 TRBV18 . TGTGCCAGCTCACCGGAGGAGGGGGGCTACACCTTC CASSPEEGGYTF
TRBD1 TRBJ2-7 TRBV30 . TGTGCCTGGAGTCCAGGGGGCAAGTCCTACGAGCAGTACTTC CAWSPGGKSYEQYF
. TRBJ2-3 TRBV28 . TGTGCCAGCTCCAGTGCAGGTAGTGGTAGTACGCAGTATTTT CASSSAGSGSTQYF
TRBD2 TRBJ2-7 TRBV28 . TGTGCCAGCAGTTCCCATAGCGGGGGGCGATCCTACGAGCAGTACTTC CASSSHSGGRSYEQYF
. TRBJ2-3 TRBV11-2 . TGTGCCAGCAGCTTAGTCGGGGGAGGCGATACGCAGTATTTT CASSLVGGGDTQYF
TRBD2 TRBJ2-7 TRBV6-6 few TGTGCCAGCAGTCCTCGGACTAGCGGGGGGGCTGGCTCCTACGAGCAGTACTTC CASSPRTSGGAGSYEQYF
TRBD1 TRBJ2-1 TRBV3-1/TRBV3-2 once TGTGCCAGCAGCCAAGTAGGGGGCCGAAATGAGCAGTTCTTC CASSQVGGRNEQFF
TRBD2 TRBJ2-1 TRBV6-2/TRBV6-3 . TGTGCCAGCAGCCCTAGGACTAGCGGGGTAAACTACAATGAGCAGTTCTTC CASSPRTSGVNYNEQFF
. TRBJ1-1 TRBV10-3 . TGTGCCATCAGTGTCCAGGGAATGAACACTGAAGCTTTCTTT CAISVQGMNTEAFF
TRBD1 TRBJ2-1 TRBV24-1 . TGTGCCACCAGTTCCCCGGGACAGGCGGCATCAAATGAGCAGTTCTTC CATSSPGQAASNEQFF
. TRBJ2-3 TRBV11-2 . TGTGCCAGCAGCTTAGATCTCTATGGGGCCGACACAGATACGCAGTATTTT CASSLDLYGADTDTQYF
. TRBJ2-7 TRBV12-3/TRBV12-4 . TGTGCCAGCAGTTTAGGGTTAACGGACGAGCAGTACTTC CASSLGLTDEQYF
. TRBJ1-2 TRBV14 few TGTGCCAGCAGCTTACGGACATCTCCGACCTATGGCTACACCTTC CASSLRTSPTYGYTF
TRBD1 TRBJ2-1 TRBV19 . TGTGCCAGTATGGGACAGGGGCATGAGCAGTTCTTC CASMGQGHEQFF
TRBD1 TRBJ2-1 TRBV10-3 . TGTGCCATCAGTGAGTCTTTACAGGGGAGCTCCTACAATGAGCAGTTCTTC CAISESLQGSSYNEQFF
. TRBJ1-4 TRBV3-1/TRBV3-2 . TGTGCCAGCAGCCCGTCGGAGGGTCTCGAAGAAAAACTGTTTTTT CASSPSEGLEEKLFF
. TRBJ2-1 TRBV6-6 . TGTGCCAGCTCGCGGGATACTGAGCAGTTCTTC CASSRDTEQFF
. TRBJ2-7 TRBV28 . TGTGCCAGCAGTTTAGGGGCACCTTACGAGCAGTACTTC CASSLGAPYEQYF
. TRBJ2-7 TRBV7-9 few TGTGCCAGCAGCTTAGCGGGGGGACCGTACGAGCAGTACTTC CASSLAGGPYEQYF
TRBD1 TRBJ1-1 TRBV7-9 . TGTGCCAGCAGCTTTGGGGACAGCTTTGACACTGAAGCTTTCTTT CASSFGDSFDTEAFF
. TRBJ1-1 TRBV6-5 . TGTGCCAGCAGTTACTCGGTGGGGGGGAACACTGAAGCTTTCTTT CASSYSVGGNTEAFF
. TRBJ2-3 TRBV7-3 . TGTGCCAGCAGCTTAATCAGCGGGTCAGATACGCAGTATTTT CASSLISGSDTQYF
. TRBJ1-6 TRBV6-5 . TGTGCCAGCAGTTCCCCGAGCTCCTATAATTCACCCCTCCACTTT CASSSPSSYNSPLHF
. TRBJ1-5 TRBV28 . TGTGCCAGCAGTCTCGGACAGCACAATCAGCCCCAGCATTTT CASSLGQHNQPQHF
. TRBJ2-7 TRBV6-5 . TGTGCCAGCAGTTACTCGTTGGGCAGCTCCTACGAGCAGTACTTC CASSYSLGSSYEQYF
TRBD1 TRBJ2-7 TRBV5-1 . TGCGCCAGCAGCCTCCGGGACAGGGTGGATGTAGAGCAGTACTTC CASSLRDRVDVEQYF
. TRBJ1-2 TRBV28 . TGTGCCAGCAGTTTATGGTCGAGGTCGGACTATGGCTACACCTTC CASSLWSRSDYGYTF